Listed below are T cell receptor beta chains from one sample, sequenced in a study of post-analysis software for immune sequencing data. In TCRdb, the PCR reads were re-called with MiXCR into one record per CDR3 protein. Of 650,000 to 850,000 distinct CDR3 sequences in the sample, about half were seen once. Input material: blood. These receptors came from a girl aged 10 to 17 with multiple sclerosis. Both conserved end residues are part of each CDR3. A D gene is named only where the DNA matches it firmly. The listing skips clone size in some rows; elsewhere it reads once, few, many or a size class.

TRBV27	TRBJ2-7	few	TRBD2	CASSPTASGGYEQYF	TGTGCCAGCAGTCCTACTGCTAGCGGGGGCTACGAGCAGTACTTC
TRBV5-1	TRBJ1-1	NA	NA	CASIYGTEAFF	TGCGCCAGCATCTATGGTACAGAAGCTTTCTTT
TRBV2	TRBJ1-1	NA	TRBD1	CASSPGRGRMNTEAFF	TGTGCCAGCAGTCCCGGCAGGGGGAGAATGAACACTGAAGCTTTCTTT
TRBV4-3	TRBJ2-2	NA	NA	CASSQEIAGVGTGELFF	TGCGCCAGCAGCCAAGAAATAGCCGGGGTTGGAACCGGGGAGCTGTTTTTT
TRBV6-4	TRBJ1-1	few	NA	CASSDSPSGGTEAFF	TGTGCCAGCAGTGACTCCCCCAGCGGGGGCACTGAAGCTTTCTTT
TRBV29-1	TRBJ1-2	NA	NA	CSVPGAGYGYTF	TGCAGCGTCCCGGGGGCGGGGTATGGCTACACCTTC
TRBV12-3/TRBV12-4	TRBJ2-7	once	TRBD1	CASGTGQTYEQYF	TGTGCCAGCGGCACGGGACAGACCTACGAGCAGTACTTC
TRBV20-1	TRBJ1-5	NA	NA	CSARGWPEGPQHF	TGCAGTGCTAGAGGGTGGCCGGAGGGGCCCCAGCATTTT
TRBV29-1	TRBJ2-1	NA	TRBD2	CSHRSGNNEQFF	TGCAGCCACCGAAGCGGGAACAATGAGCAGTTCTTC
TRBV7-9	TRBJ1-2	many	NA	CASSLEAAGYTF	TGTGCCAGCAGCTTAGAGGCGGCCGGCTACACCTTC
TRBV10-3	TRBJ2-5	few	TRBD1	CAISRTGDSPIQETQYF	TGTGCCATCAGTCGGACAGGGGACTCCCCAATTCAAGAGACCCAGTACTTC
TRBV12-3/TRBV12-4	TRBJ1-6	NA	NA	CATSLGVRSYNSPLHF	TGTGCCACCTCCTTAGGGGTCCGCTCCTATAATTCACCCCTCCACTTT
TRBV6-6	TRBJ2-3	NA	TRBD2	CASSYAASGSRDTQYF	TGTGCCAGCAGTTACGCCGCTAGCGGGAGTAGGGATACGCAGTATTTT
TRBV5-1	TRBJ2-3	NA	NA	CASSLAEPTSTDTQYF	TGCGCCAGCAGCTTGGCTGAGCCTACTAGCACAGATACGCAGTATTTT
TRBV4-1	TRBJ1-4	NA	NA	CASSQDPGVGKLFF	TGCGCCAGCAGCCAAGATCCCGGTGTAGGAAAACTGTTTTTT
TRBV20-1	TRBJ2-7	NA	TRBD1	CSATPGQGYEQYF	TGCAGTGCTACCCCTGGACAGGGCTACGAGCAGTACTTC
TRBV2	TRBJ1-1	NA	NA	CASSLSGGVGAFF	TGTGCCAGCAGTCTAAGTGGAGGGGTGGGCGCTTTCTTT